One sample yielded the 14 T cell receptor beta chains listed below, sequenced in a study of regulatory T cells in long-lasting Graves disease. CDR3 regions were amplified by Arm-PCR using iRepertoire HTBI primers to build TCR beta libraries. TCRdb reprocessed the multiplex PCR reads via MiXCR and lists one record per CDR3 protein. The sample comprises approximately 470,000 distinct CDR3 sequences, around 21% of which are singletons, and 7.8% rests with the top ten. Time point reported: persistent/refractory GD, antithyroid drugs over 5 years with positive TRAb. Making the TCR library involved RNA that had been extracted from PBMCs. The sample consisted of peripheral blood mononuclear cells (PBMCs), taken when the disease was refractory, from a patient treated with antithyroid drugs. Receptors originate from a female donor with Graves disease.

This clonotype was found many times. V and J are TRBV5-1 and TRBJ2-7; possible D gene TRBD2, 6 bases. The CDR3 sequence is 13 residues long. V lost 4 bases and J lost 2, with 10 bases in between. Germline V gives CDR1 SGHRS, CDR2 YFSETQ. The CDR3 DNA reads TGCGCCAGCAGCCCGACTAGGACCTACGAGCAGTACTTC. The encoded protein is CASSPTRTYEQYF.

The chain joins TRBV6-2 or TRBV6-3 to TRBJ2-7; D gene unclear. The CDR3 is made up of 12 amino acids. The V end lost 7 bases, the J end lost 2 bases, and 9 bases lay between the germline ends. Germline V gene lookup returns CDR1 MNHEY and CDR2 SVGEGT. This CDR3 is CASKISPYEQYF. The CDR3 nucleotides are TGTGCCAGCAAAATCAGTCCCTACGAGCAGTACTTC.

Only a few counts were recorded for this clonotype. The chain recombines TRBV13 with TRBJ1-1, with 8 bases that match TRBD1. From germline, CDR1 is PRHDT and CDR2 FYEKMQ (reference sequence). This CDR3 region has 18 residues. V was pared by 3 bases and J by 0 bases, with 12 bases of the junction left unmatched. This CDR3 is CASSLFASSGQVNTEAFF. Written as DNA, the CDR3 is TGTGCCAGCAGCTTGTTTGCGTCGTCGGGACAGGTGAACACTGAAGCTTTCTTT.

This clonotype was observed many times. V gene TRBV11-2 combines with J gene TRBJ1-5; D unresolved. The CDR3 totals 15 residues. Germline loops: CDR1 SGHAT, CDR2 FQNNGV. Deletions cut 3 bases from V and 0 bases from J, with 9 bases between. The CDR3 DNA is TGTGCCAGCAGCTTGGGAGAAAATAGCAATCAGCCCCAGCATTTT. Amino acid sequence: CASSLGENSNQPQHF.

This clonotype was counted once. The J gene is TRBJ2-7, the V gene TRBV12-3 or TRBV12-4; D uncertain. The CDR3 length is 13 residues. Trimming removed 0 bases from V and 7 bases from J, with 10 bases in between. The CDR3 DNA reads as TGTGCCAGCAGTTTAGCGTATGCCCGGGAGCAGTACTTC. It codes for CASSLAYAREQYF.

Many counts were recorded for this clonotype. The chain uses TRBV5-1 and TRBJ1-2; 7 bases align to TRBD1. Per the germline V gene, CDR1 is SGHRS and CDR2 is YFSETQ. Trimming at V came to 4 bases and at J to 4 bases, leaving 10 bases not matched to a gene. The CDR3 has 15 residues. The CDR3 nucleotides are TGCGCCAGCAGCCCAACAGGGGCGGCTGTCTATGGCTACACCTTC. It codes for CASSPTGAAVYGYTF.

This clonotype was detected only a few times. CDR3 nucleotide sequence: TGTGCCAGCAGTTCTCCCCCCCCAGGACTAGCGGGGAGCACAGATACGCAGTATTTT. It translates to CASSSPPPGLAGSTDTQYF. The rearrangement uses TRBV12-3 or TRBV12-4 and TRBJ2-3; TRBD2 agrees at 12 bases. The CDR3 runs 19 residues. With V trimmed by 4 bases and J by 0 bases, 11 bases remained unmatched.

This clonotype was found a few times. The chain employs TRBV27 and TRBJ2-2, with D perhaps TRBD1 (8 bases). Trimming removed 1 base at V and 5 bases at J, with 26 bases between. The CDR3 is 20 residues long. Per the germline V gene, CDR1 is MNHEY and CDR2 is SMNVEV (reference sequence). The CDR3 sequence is CASSLWPPGRGRGYTGELFF. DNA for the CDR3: TGTGCCAGCAGTTTATGGCCCCCGGGCAGGGGGCGGGGGTATACCGGGGAGCTGTTTTTT.

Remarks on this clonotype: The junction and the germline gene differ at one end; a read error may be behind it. The CDR3 nucleotides are TGTGCCAGCAGCTCCCTTCCCGGCAGATCACTGTATTTT. Translating it yields CASSSLPGRSLYF. The chain has TRBV11-2 and TRBJ2-4, with D hard to call. The CDR3 runs to 13 residues. The germline V gene encodes CDR1 SGHAT and CDR2 FQNNGV.

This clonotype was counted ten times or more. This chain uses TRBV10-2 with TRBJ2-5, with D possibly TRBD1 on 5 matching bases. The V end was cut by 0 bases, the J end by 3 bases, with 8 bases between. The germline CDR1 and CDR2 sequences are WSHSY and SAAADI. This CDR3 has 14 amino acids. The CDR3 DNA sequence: TGCGCCAGCAGTGAGTCGGGGCAGGAAGAGACCCAGTACTTC. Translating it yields CASSESGQEETQYF.

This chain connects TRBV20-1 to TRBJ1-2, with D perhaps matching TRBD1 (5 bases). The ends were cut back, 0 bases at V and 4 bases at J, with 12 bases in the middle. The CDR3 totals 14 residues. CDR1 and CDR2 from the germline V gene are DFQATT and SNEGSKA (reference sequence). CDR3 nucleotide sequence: TGCAGTGCTAGAGATGGCCGGGGCGGCTATGGCTACACCTTC. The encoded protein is CSARDGRGGYGYTF.

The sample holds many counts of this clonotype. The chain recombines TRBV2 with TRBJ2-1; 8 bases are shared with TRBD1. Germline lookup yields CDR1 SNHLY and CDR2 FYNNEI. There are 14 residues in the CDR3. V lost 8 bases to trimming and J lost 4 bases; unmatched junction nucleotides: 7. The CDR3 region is CASGMGTGYNEQFF. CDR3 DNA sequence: TGTGCCAGCGGGATGGGGACAGGATACAATGAGCAGTTCTTC.

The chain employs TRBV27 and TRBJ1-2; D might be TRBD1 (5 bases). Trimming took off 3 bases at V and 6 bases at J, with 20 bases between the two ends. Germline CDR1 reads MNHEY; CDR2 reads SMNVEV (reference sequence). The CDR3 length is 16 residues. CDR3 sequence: CASSLAVQVQGHGYTF. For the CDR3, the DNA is TGTGCCAGCAGTTTGGCGGTACAGGTTCAAGGACATGGCTACACCTTC.

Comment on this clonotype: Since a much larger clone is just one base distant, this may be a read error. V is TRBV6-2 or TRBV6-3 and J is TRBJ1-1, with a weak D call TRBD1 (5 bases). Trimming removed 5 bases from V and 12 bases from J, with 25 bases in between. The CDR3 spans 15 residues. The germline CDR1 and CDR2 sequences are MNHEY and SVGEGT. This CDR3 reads CASSGYPTRGVGPFF. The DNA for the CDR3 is TGTGCCAGCAGTGGCTATCCGACACGGGGGGTTGGTCCTTTCTTT.